This T cell receptor beta chain is drawn from a study of cytomegalovirus exposure and HLA in healthy donors. PCR employed 60 Vbeta and 13 Jbeta primers. Measured with immunoSEQ multiplex PCR; TCRdb has only the in-frame clones, and not every one. The sample totals about 50,000 clones. V lost 0 bases and J lost 5, with 5 bases in between. The V gene's germline CDR1 is LNHNV and CDR2 YYDKDF (reference sequence). The CDR3 sequence is 13 residues long. This receptor was taken from a man aged 18 to 29 in good health and CMV-seropositive. The chain recombines TRBV15 with TRBJ1-3; D not certain. The sample consisted of PBMCs. The CDR3 DNA is TGTGCCACCAGCAGAGATGGGCGAAACACCATATATTTT. This translates into CATSRDGRNTIYF. Supplemented by reference TRBV15 and TRBJ1-3, the full variable domain reads DAMVIQNPRYQVTQFGKPVTLSCSQTLNHNVMYWYQQKSSQAPKLLFHYYDKDFNNEADTPDNFQSRRPNTSFCFLDIRSPGLGDTAMYLCATSRDGRNTIYFGEGSWLTVV.